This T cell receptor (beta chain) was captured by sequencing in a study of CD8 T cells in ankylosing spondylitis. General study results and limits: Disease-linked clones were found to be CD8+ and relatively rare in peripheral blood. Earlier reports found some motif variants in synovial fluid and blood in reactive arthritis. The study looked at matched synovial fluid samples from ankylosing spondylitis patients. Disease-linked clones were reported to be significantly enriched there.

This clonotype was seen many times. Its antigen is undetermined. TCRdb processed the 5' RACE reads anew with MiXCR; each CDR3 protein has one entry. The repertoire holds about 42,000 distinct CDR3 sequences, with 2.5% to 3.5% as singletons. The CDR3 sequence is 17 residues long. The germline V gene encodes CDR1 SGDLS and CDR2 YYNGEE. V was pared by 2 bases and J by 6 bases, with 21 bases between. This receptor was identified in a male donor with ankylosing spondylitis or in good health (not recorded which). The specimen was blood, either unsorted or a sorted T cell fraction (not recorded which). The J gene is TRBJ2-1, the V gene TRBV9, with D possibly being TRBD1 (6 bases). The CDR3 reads CASSVRGEGVRANEQFF. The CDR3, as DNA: TGTGCCAGCAGCGTGAGGGGAGAGGGGGTCCGGGCCAATGAGCAGTTCTTC.